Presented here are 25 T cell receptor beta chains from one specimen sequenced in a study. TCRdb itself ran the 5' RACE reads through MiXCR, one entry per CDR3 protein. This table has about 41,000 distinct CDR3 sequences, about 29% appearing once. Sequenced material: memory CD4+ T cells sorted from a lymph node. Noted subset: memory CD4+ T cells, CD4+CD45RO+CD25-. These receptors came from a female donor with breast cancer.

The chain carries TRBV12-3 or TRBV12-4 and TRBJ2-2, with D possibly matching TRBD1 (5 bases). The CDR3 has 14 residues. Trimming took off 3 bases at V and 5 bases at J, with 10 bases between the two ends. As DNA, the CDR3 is TGTGCCAGCAGTTTTCAAGGGGCGACCGGGGAGCTGTTTTTT. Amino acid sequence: CASSFQGATGELFF.

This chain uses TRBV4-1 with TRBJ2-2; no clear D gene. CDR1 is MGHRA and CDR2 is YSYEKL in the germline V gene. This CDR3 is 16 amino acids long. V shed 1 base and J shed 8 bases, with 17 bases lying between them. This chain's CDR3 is CASSQVPGSAAGELFF. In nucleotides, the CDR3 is TGCGCCAGCAGCCAAGTACCGGGTTCGGCGGCGGGGGAGCTGTTTTTT.

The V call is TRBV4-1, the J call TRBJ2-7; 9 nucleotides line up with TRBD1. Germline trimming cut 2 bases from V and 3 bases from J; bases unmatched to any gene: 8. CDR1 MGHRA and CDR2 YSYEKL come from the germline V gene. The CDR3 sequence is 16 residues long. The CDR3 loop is CASSQLTGTGRYEQYF. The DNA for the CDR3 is TGCGCCAGCAGCCAATTAACGGGGACAGGGCGCTACGAGCAGTACTTC.

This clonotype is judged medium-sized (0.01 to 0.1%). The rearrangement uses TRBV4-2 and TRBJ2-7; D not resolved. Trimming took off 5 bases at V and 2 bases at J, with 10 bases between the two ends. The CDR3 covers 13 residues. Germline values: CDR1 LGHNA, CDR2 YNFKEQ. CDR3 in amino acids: CASSTDGPYEQYF. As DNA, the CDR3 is TGTGCCAGCAGCACCGACGGTCCCTACGAGCAGTACTTC.

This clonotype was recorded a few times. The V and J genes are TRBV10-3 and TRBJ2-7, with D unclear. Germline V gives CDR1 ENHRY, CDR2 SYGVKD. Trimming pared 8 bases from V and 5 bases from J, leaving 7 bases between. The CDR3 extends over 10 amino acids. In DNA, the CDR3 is TGTGCCATCGGTGCCGACGAGCAGTACTTC. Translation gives CAIGADEQYF.

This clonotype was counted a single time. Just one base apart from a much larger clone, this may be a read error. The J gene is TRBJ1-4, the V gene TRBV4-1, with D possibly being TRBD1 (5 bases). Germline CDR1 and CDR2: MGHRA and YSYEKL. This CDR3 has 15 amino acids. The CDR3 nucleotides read TGCGCCAGCAGCCAAGACAGGGTCGGTGGTGAAAAACCGTTTTTT. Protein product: CASSQDRVGGEKPFF.

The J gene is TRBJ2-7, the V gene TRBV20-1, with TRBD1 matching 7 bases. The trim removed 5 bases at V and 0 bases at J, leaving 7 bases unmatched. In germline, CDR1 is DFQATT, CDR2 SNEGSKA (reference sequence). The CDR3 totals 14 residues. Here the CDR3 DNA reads TGCAGTGCTTATAAGACAGGGAGCTCCTACGAGCAGTACTTC. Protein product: CSAYKTGSSYEQYF.

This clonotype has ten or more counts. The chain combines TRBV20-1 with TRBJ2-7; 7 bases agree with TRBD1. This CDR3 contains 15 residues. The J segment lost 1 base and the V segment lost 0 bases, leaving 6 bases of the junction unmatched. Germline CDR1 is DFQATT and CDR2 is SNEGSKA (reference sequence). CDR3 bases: TGCAGTGCTAGAGATGTGAGGACAGGATCCTACGAGCAGTACTTC. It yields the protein CSARDVRTGSYEQYF.

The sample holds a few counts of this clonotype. The CDR3 spells CASKSGTGSSGANVLTF. In DNA, the CDR3 is TGTGCCAGCAAATCCGGGACAGGGAGCTCTGGGGCCAACGTCCTGACTTTC. V is TRBV6-2 or TRBV6-3 and J is TRBJ2-6; 9 positions agree with TRBD1. The CDR3 runs to 17 residues. Germline V gives CDR1 MNHEY, CDR2 SVGEGT. V was clipped by 7 bases and J by 0 bases; unmatched bases: 7.

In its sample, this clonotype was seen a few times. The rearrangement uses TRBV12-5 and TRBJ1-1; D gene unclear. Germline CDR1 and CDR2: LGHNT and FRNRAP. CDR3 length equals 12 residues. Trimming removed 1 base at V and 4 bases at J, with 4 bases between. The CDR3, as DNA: TGTGCTAGTGGTTTGGGGGGCACTGAAGCTTTCTTT. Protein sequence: CASGLGGTEAFF. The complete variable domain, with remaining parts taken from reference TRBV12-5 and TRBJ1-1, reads DARVTQTPRHKVTEMGQEVTMRCQPILGHNTVFWYRQTMMQGLELLAYFRNRAPLDDSGMPKDRFSAEMPDATLATLKIQPSEPRDSAVYFCASGLGGTEAFFGQGTRLTVV.

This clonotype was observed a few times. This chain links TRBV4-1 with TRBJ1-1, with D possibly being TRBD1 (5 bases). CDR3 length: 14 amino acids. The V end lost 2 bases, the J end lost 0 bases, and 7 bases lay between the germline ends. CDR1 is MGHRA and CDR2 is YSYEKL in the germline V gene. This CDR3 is CASSQPTVNTEAFF. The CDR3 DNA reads TGCGCCAGCAGCCAACCGACAGTGAACACTGAAGCTTTCTTT.

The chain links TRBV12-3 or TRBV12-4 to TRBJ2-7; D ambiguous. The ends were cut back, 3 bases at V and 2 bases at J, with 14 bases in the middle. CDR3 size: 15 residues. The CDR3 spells CASSFFAKFPYEQYF. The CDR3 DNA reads TGTGCCAGCAGTTTTTTTGCAAAGTTTCCCTACGAGCAGTACTTC.

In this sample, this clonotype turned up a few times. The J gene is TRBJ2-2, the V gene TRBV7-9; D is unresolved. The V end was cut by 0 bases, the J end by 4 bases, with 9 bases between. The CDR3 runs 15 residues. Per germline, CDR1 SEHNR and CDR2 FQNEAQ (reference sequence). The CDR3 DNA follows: TGTGCCAGCAGCTTAGCCCAGCTACTCACCGGGGAGCTGTTTTTT. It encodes CASSLAQLLTGELFF.

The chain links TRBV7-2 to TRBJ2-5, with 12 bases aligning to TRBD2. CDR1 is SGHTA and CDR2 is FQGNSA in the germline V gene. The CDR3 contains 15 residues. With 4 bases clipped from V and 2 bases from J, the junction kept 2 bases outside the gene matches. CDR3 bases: TGTGCCAGCAGCTGGACTAGCGGGACACAAGAGACCCAGTACTTC. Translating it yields CASSWTSGTQETQYF. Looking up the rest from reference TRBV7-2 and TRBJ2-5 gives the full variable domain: GAGVSQSPSNKVTEKGKDVELRCDPISGHTALYWYRQSLGQGLEFLIYFQGNSAPDKSGLPSDRFSAERTGGSVSTLTIQRTQQEDSAVYLCASSWTSGTQETQYFGPGTRLLVL.

The CDR3 is CASSTPGQPLMGYTF. The CDR3 DNA is TGTGCCAGCAGCACTCCGGGACAGCCTTTAATGGGCTACACCTTC. The rearrangement links TRBV7-2 to TRBJ1-2, with 7 nucleotides matching TRBD1. Germline V CDR1 and CDR2: SGHTA, FQGNSA. With V trimmed by 5 bases and J by 8 bases, 14 bases remained unmatched. This CDR3 is built from 15 residues.

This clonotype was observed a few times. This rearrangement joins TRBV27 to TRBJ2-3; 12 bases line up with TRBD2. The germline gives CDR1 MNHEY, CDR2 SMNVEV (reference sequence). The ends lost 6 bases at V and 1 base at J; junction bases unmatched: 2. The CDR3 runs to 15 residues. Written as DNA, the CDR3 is TGTGCCAGCAGCCGACTAGCGGGAGGCACAGATACGCAGTATTTT. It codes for CASSRLAGGTDTQYF.

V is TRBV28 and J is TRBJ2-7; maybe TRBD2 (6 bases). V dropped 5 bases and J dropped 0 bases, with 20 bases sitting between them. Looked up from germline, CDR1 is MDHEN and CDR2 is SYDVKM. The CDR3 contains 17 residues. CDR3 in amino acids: CASSRNRTSHTSYEQYF. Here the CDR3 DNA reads TGTGCCAGCAGTCGTAACCGTACTAGCCATACCTCCTACGAGCAGTACTTC.

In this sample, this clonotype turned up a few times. Here the CDR3 DNA reads TGCGCCAGCAGCCTTGGGGGACAGGGGAACTATGGCTACACCTTC. This codes for CASSLGGQGNYGYTF. This chain connects TRBV5-1 to TRBJ1-2, with 10 bases matching TRBD1. V shed 4 bases and J 2 bases; nucleotides not matched to a gene: 5. The germline V gene has CDR1 SGHRS and CDR2 YFSETQ. The CDR3 consists of 15 residues.

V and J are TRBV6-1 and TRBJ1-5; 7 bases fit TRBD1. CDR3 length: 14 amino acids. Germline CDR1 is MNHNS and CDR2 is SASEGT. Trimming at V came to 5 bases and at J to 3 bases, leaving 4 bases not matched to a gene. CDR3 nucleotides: TGTGCCAGCAGTCCGACAGGGAACAATCAGCCCCAGCATTTT. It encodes CASSPTGNNQPQHF.

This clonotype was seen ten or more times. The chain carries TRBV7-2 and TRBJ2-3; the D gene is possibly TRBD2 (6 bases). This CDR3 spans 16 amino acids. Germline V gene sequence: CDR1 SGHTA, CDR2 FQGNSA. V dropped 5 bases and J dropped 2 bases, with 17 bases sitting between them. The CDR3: CASSKDYNSITDTQYF. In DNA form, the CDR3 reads TGTGCCAGCAGCAAGGACTATAACTCCATCACAGATACGCAGTATTTT.

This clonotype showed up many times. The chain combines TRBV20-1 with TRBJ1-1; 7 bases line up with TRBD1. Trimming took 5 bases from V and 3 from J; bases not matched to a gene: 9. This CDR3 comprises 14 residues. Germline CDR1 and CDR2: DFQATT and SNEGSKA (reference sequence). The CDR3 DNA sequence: TGCAGTGCTCGGACAGGACGGGAGGACACTGAAGCTTTCTTT. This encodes CSARTGREDTEAFF.

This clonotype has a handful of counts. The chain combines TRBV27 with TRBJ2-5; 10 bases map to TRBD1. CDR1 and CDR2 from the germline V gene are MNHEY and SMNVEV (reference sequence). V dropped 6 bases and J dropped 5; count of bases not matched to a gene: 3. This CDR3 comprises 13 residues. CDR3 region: CASSRQGAETQYF. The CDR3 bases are TGTGCCAGCAGCCGACAGGGGGCTGAGACCCAGTACTTC.

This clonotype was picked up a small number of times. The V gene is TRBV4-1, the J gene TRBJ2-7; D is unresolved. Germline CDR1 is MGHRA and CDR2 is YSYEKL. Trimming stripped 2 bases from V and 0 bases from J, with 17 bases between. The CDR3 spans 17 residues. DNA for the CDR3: TGCGCCAGCAGCCAAAACTTATTCGGCTTTAGCTCCTACGAGCAGTACTTC. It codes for CASSQNLFGFSSYEQYF.

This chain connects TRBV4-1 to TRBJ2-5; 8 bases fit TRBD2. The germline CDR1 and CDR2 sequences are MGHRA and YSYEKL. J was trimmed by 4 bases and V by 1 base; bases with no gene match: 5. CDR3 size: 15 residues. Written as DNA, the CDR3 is TGCGCCAGCAGCCAAGTCCCGGGGGGGCGAGAGACCCAGTACTTC. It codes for CASSQVPGGRETQYF.

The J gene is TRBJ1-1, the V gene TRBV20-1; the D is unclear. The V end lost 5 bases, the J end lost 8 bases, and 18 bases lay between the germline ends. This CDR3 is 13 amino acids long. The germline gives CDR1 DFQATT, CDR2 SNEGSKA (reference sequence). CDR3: CSAGDPFKAEAFF. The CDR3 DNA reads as TGCAGTGCTGGGGATCCATTCAAGGCCGAAGCTTTCTTT.